This entry is about one TCR beta chain. Its cognate antigen is unknown. Libraries were prepared by immunoSEQ multiplex PCR; TCRdb keeps only in-frame clonotypes and omits some of them. Here the sample spans about 5,600 clones, just over 65% being singletons. Trimming pared 4 bases from V and 6 bases from J, leaving 8 bases between. Per germline, CDR1 SGHDT and CDR2 YYEEEE. The CDR3 has 11 residues. This specimen comes from a study of CD8 T cell repertoires and HIV-1 epitope variants. The overall study: IL-2, IL-7 and IL-15 were added on days 3 and 7 of 10-day cultures.

This TCR was recovered from a male donor with HIV. The V and J genes are TRBV5-6 and TRBJ2-7, with a weak D call TRBD1 (5 bases). What was sequenced was cultured CD8+ T cells derived from PBMCs. The CDR3 DNA is TGTGCCAGCAGCGAGCAGGGCGAGCAGTACTTC. The encoded protein is CASSEQGEQYF.